Listed below are T cell receptor beta chains from one sample, sequenced in a study of CD8 T cells in Susac syndrome. TCRdb ran MiXCR on the immunoSEQ multiplex PCR reads and lists one entry per CDR3 protein. The table includes about 150,000 distinct CDR3 sequences, roughly 95% detected once. Sequenced input: CD8+ T cells from PBMCs. These receptors all stem from a human donor with multiple sclerosis. Each CDR3 is given with its conserved first and last residue. The D gene is left open where the match is weak. Part of the rows lack a size; the others show once, few, many or a class for expanded clones.

TRBD1	TRBV29-1	15	NA	TRBJ2-1	TGCAGCGTACTGACAGGGCCAAGCTCCTACAATGAGCAGTTCTTC	CSVLTGPSSYNEQFF
NA	TRBV5-5	14	NA	TRBJ1-5	TGTGCCAGCAGCTCTGGGATGGGAGGGCAGCCCCAGCATTTT	CASSSGMGGQPQHF
NA	TRBV9	15	NA	TRBJ2-1	TGTGCCAGCACCCAGGGGGGTAACTCCTACAATGAGCAGTTCTTC	CASTQGGNSYNEQFF
NA	TRBV5-4	15	NA	TRBJ2-1	TGTGCCAGCAGCTTGGGACGAGGCCCGGGCAATGAGCAGTTCTTC	CASSLGRGPGNEQFF
NA	TRBV12-3/TRBV12-4	16	NA	TRBJ2-5	TGTGCCAGCAGTTTAGGGTCGCGCCCCTCGAGGGAGACCCAGTACTTC	CASSLGSRPSRETQYF
TRBD1	TRBV30	14	NA	TRBJ2-7	TGTGCCGGAAGCCCGGGACAGGTGGTCCACGAGCAGTACTTC	CAGSPGQVVHEQYF
NA	TRBV2	12	NA	TRBJ1-5	TGTGCCAGCAGTGAAGGAGAACGGCCCCAGCATTTT	CASSEGERPQHF
TRBD2	TRBV15	17	NA	TRBJ2-5	TGTGCCACCAGCAGAGATCTCCTAGCGGGGGGGCGGGAGACCCAGTACTTC	CATSRDLLAGGRETQYF
NA	TRBV27	14	NA	TRBJ1-4	TGTGCCAGCAGTTTAGTAGGGGCGGATGAAAAACTGTTTTTT	CASSLVGADEKLFF
NA	TRBV20-1	13	NA	TRBJ1-1	TGCAGTGCTAGTGAGGGGCGCATTATTGAAGCTTTCTTT	CSASEGRIIEAFF
NA	TRBV30	12	NA	TRBJ1-1	TGTGCCTGGATGGGACCGGAGAGGTTAGCTTTCTTT	CAWMGPERLAFF
NA	TRBV20-1	12	NA	TRBJ1-1	TGCAGTGCTAGCTCCAGCAACACTGAAGCTTTCTTT	CSASSSNTEAFF
NA	TRBV13	16	NA	TRBJ1-2	TGTGCCAGCAGCTTAGGGAGGGGCCGGGGAAACTATGGCTACACCTTC	CASSLGRGRGNYGYTF
NA	TRBV29-1	13	NA	TRBJ1-5	TGCAGCGTTGAGACAGCTAGCAATCAGCCCCAGCATTTT	CSVETASNQPQHF
NA	TRBV27	15	NA	TRBJ1-2	TGTGCCAGCAGTATAAGCCAGGGATTAAGCTATGGCTACACCTTC	CASSISQGLSYGYTF
NA	TRBV7-9	16	NA	TRBJ2-5	TGTGCCAGCAGCTTAAGTATTCATGATAACCAAGAGACCCAGTACTTC	CASSLSIHDNQETQYF
NA	TRBV30	12	NA	TRBJ2-5	TGTGCCTGGAGAAGAAAACAAGAGACCCAGTACTTC	CAWRRKQETQYF
NA	TRBV7-9	14	once	TRBJ1-1	TGTGCCAGCAGCTTAGCAGGGCTCCGCACTGAAGCTTTCTTT	CASSLAGLRTEAFF
NA	TRBV27	15	NA	TRBJ1-4	TGTGCCAGCAGTTTGGGGATAGGAGTCGGTGAAAAACTGTTTTTT	CASSLGIGVGEKLFF
NA	TRBV29-1	13	once	TRBJ2-4	TGCAGCGTTGAAAAGGGTTCCAAAAACATTCAGTACTTC	CSVEKGSKNIQYF
NA	TRBV27	14	NA	TRBJ2-7	TGTGCCAGCAGTCCCCAGGGGGGACCCTACGAGCAGTACTTC	CASSPQGGPYEQYF
NA	TRBV2	12	NA	TRBJ2-3	TGTGCCAGCAGTGAAGGGTCTGATACGCAGTATTTT	CASSEGSDTQYF
NA	TRBV7-9	12	NA	TRBJ1-2	TGTGCCAGCAGCTTAGCTGGACAGAGCTACACCTTC	CASSLAGQSYTF
NA	TRBV28	14	NA	TRBJ1-5	TGTGCCAGCAGTCGAGGACAGCTAATCAAGCCCCAGCATTTT	CASSRGQLIKPQHF
NA	TRBV24-1	13	NA	TRBJ2-3	TGTGCCACCTCGGAGGGGCATTCGGGCACGCAGTATTTT	CATSEGHSGTQYF
NA	TRBV7-9	13	NA	TRBJ2-1	TGTGCCAGCAGCTTAGCGGGGAGCAATGAGCAGTTCTTC	CASSLAGSNEQFF
TRBD1	TRBV29-1	11	NA	TRBJ1-2	TGCAGCGTCGCGGACAGGGATGGCTACACCTTC	CSVADRDGYTF
TRBD2	TRBV9	15	NA	TRBJ2-3	TGTGCCAGCAGCGCGAGCGGGGGCCGCACAGATACGCAGTATTTT	CASSASGGRTDTQYF
NA	TRBV7-9	15	once	TRBJ1-1	TGTGCCAGCAGCTTTAGTCGCAGTTCCATCCCTGAAGCTTTCTTT	CASSFSRSSIPEAFF
TRBD2	TRBV3-1	17	NA	TRBJ2-1	TGTGCCAGCAGCCAAGATCTAGGCGGGGGGACCTACAATGAGCAGTTCTTC	CASSQDLGGGTYNEQFF
NA	TRBV7-9	12	NA	TRBJ2-5	TGTGCCGGCAGTCCCAGGGAAGAGACCCAGTACTTC	CAGSPREETQYF
NA	TRBV3-1	14	NA	TRBJ2-5	TGTGCCAGCAGCCCTTCGGGCCTCTCAGAGACCCAGTACTTC	CASSPSGLSETQYF
TRBD2	TRBV29-1	15	NA	TRBJ2-1	TGCAGCGTTGAAGTGCGGGGGGCCCAGACCGATGAGCAGTTCTTC	CSVEVRGAQTDEQFF
TRBD1	TRBV3-1	16	NA	TRBJ2-1	TGTGCCAGCAGCTACCCGGGGACAGTTTCCTACAATGAGCAGTTCTTC	CASSYPGTVSYNEQFF
NA	TRBV11-2	14	NA	TRBJ2-3	TGTGCCAGCAGCTTATGGGGGATCACAGATACGCAGTATTTT	CASSLWGITDTQYF